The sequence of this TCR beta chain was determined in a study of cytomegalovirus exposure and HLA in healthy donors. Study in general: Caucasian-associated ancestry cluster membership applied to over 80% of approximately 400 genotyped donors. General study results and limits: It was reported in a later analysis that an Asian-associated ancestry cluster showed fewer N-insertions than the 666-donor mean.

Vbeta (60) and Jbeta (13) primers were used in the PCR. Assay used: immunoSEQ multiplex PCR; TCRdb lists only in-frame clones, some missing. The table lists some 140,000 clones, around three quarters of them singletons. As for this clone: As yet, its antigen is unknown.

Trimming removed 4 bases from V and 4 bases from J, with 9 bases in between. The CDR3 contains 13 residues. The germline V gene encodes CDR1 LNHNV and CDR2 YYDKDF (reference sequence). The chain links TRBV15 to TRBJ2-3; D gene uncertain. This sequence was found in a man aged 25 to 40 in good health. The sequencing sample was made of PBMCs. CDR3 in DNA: TGTGCCACCAGCACCCCAGGATCAGATACGCAGTATTTT. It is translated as CATSTPGSDTQYF. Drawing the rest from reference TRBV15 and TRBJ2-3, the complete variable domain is DAMVIQNPRYQVTQFGKPVTLSCSQTLNHNVMYWYQQKSSQAPKLLFHYYDKDFNNEADTPDNFQSRRPNTSFCFLDIRSPGLGDTAMYLCATSTPGSDTQYFGPGTRLTVL.